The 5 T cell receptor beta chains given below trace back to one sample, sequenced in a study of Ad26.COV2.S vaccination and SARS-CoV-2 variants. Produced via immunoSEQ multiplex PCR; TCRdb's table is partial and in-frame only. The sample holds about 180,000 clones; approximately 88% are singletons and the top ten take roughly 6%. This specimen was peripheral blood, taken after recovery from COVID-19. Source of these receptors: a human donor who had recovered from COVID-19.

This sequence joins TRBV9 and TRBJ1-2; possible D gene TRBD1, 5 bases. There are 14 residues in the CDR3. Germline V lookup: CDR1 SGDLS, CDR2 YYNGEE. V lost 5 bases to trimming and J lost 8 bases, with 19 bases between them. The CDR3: CASRGTISPGGYTF. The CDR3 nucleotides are TGTGCCAGCAGGGGAACGATTTCCCCAGGGGGCTACACCTTC.

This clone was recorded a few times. The CDR3 region is CASSFRDSNQPQHF. CDR3 DNA: TGTGCCAGCAGCTTCCGGGACAGCAATCAGCCCCAGCATTTT. The gene calls are TRBV7-8 and TRBJ1-5; weak D call: TRBD1 (5 bases). V lost 3 bases and J lost 1, with 7 bases in between. CDR1 is SGHVS, CDR2 FQNEAQ, per germline. This CDR3 contains 14 residues.

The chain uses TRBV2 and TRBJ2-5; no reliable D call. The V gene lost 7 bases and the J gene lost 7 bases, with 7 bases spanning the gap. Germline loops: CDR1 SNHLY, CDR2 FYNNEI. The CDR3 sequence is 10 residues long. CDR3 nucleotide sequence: TGTGCCAGCAAGATGGTGACCCAGTACTTC. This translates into CASKMVTQYF.

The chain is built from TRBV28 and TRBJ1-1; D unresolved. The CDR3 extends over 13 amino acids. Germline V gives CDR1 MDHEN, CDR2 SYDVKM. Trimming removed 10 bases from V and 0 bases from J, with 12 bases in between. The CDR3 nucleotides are TGTGCCACTTTTAGCGTGGTGAACACTGAAGCTTTCTTT. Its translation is CATFSVVNTEAFF.

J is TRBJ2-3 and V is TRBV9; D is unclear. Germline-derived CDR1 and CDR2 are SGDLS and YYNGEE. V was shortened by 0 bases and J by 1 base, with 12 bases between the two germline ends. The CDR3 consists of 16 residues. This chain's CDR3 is CASSVGVGQGTDTQYF. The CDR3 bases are TGTGCCAGCAGCGTAGGAGTAGGGCAGGGCACAGATACGCAGTATTTT.